A selection of T cell receptor beta chains follows, all from one sample in a study of cytomegalovirus exposure and HLA in healthy donors. The repertoire was sequenced with immunoSEQ multiplex PCR; TCRdb's copy has only in-frame clones and lacks some. The data show about 160,000 clones, and the top ten clones hold 1% to 1.5%. The sequenced sample consisted of PBMCs. The receptor source for this set is a woman aged 60-70 years in good health and CMV-seronegative. CDR3s include the opening cysteine and the closing phenylalanine or tryptophan. A D gene is named only where the DNA matches it firmly.

CDR3 DNA: TGTGCCAGCAGCCCAGGACAGGGGGCGTCCTACGAGCAGTACTTC; CDR3 protein: CASSPGQGASYEQYF; J gene: TRBJ2-7; D gene: TRBD1; V gene: TRBV11-3
CDR3 DNA: TGTGCCAGCAGCTCCCGACTAGCGGGGGGCGAGACCCAGTACTTC; CDR3 protein: CASSSRLAGGETQYF; J gene: TRBJ2-5; D gene: TRBD2; V gene: TRBV7-9
CDR3 DNA: TGCGCCAGCAGTGTAACCGGGAGCAGTAGCATTCAGTACTTC; CDR3 protein: CASSVTGSSSIQYF; J gene: TRBJ2-4; D gene: .; V gene: TRBV10-1
CDR3 DNA: TGTGCCATCAGTGAAGGGGGCGGGCAGAGTCAGCCCCAGCATTTT; CDR3 protein: CAISEGGGQSQPQHF; J gene: TRBJ1-5; D gene: TRBD1; V gene: TRBV10-3
CDR3 DNA: TGTGCTAGTGGTTTGGAGTCCGGGGGAAAACTGTTTTTT; CDR3 protein: CASGLESGGKLFF; J gene: TRBJ1-4; D gene: .; V gene: TRBV12-5
CDR3 DNA: TGCGCCAGCAGCTTGGACGGTTTCGAGGAAAAACTGTTTTTT; CDR3 protein: CASSLDGFEEKLFF; J gene: TRBJ1-4; D gene: .; V gene: TRBV5-1
CDR3 DNA: TGTGCCAGCAGCTTGGGCCCGAGCACAGATACGCAGTATTTT; CDR3 protein: CASSLGPSTDTQYF; J gene: TRBJ2-3; D gene: .; V gene: TRBV11-3
CDR3 DNA: TGCGCCAGCGGACTCGGAGCTAACTATGGCTACACCTTC; CDR3 protein: CASGLGANYGYTF; J gene: TRBJ1-2; D gene: .; V gene: TRBV4-1
CDR3 DNA: TGTGCCAGCAGCCTCCACAGGGGGGGGAACACTGAAGCTTTCTTT; CDR3 protein: CASSLHRGGNTEAFF; J gene: TRBJ1-1; D gene: TRBD1; V gene: TRBV2
CDR3 DNA: TGTGCCAGCAGCTCTTCAACAGGGAGCGCTGAAGCTTTCTTT; CDR3 protein: CASSSSTGSAEAFF; J gene: TRBJ1-1; D gene: .; V gene: TRBV6-5
CDR3 DNA: TGCGCCAGCAGCCCGGGACTGGGGGGCTACGAGCAGTACTTC; CDR3 protein: CASSPGLGGYEQYF; J gene: TRBJ2-7; D gene: .; V gene: TRBV4-1
CDR3 DNA: TGTGCCAGCTTGAGACAGGGTTCCTACGAGCAGTACTTC; CDR3 protein: CASLRQGSYEQYF; J gene: TRBJ2-7; D gene: TRBD1; V gene: TRBV6-5
CDR3 DNA: TGCGCCAGCAGTCAGCAGGGGTTCACTGAAGCTTTCTTT; CDR3 protein: CASSQQGFTEAFF; J gene: TRBJ1-1; D gene: .; V gene: TRBV23-1
CDR3 DNA: TGTGCCAGCAGCCGGGGCAGGACAGTCCTAGGTGAGCAGTTCTTC; CDR3 protein: CASSRGRTVLGEQFF; J gene: TRBJ2-1; D gene: .; V gene: TRBV6-5
CDR3 DNA: TGTGCCAGCAGCCCCGGGATGTTCTACAATGAGCAGTTCTTC; CDR3 protein: CASSPGMFYNEQFF; J gene: TRBJ2-1; D gene: .; V gene: TRBV6-1
CDR3 DNA: TGTGCCAGCAGCACGACAGGGATGAGAGAGACCCAGTACTTC; CDR3 protein: CASSTTGMRETQYF; J gene: TRBJ2-5; D gene: TRBD1; V gene: TRBV7-2
CDR3 DNA: TGCGCCAGCAGCTTTACCACAGGGAGTTACGAGCAGTACTTC; CDR3 protein: CASSFTTGSYEQYF; J gene: TRBJ2-7; D gene: .; V gene: TRBV5-1
CDR3 DNA: TGTGCCAGCAGCTCACAGGGGGCTGCCACTGAAGCTTTCTTT; CDR3 protein: CASSSQGAATEAFF; J gene: TRBJ1-1; D gene: TRBD1; V gene: TRBV7-3
CDR3 DNA: TGTGCCAGCAGTCCCCCAGTCGGGGAGCTGTTTTTT; CDR3 protein: CASSPPVGELFF; J gene: TRBJ2-2; D gene: .; V gene: TRBV28
CDR3 DNA: TGTGCCAGCTCACCCACCTGGCGGGGGGCTGAAGCTTTCTTT; CDR3 protein: CASSPTWRGAEAFF; J gene: TRBJ1-1; D gene: .; V gene: TRBV18
CDR3 DNA: TGTGCCAGCAGCCCCGGCGTAGCGGGGTCAATAGATACGCAGTATTTT; CDR3 protein: CASSPGVAGSIDTQYF; J gene: TRBJ2-3; D gene: TRBD2; V gene: TRBV7-7
CDR3 DNA: TGTGCCAGCAAGAGGTATACGCAGTATTTT; CDR3 protein: CASKRYTQYF; J gene: TRBJ2-3; D gene: .; V gene: TRBV6-6
CDR3 DNA: TGCGCCAGCAGCATCTCGGACAGCTCCTATAATTCACCCCTCCACTTT; CDR3 protein: CASSISDSSYNSPLHF; J gene: TRBJ1-6; D gene: .; V gene: TRBV5-1
CDR3 DNA: TGTGCCAGCAGCTTGGCCCAGGGCTACGAGCAGTACTTC; CDR3 protein: CASSLAQGYEQYF; J gene: TRBJ2-7; D gene: .; V gene: TRBV5-5
CDR3 DNA: TGTGCCAGCTCACCACAGGGGGCCTTGACCGGGGAGCTGTTTTTT; CDR3 protein: CASSPQGALTGELFF; J gene: TRBJ2-2; D gene: TRBD1; V gene: TRBV18
CDR3 DNA: TGTGCCAGTAGGCACGGAGGGGTTACTAATGAAAAACTGTTTTTT; CDR3 protein: CASRHGGVTNEKLFF; J gene: TRBJ1-4; D gene: .; V gene: TRBV19
CDR3 DNA: TGTGCCAGCAGCTTTAAGATAGTGCAGTTCTTC; CDR3 protein: CASSFKIVQFF; J gene: TRBJ2-1; D gene: .; V gene: TRBV11-2
CDR3 DNA: TGTGCCAGTAGTATAGGAAGGGAGGGCTCCTGGGGGGAGACCCAGTACTTC; CDR3 protein: CASSIGREGSWGETQYF; J gene: TRBJ2-5; D gene: TRBD2; V gene: TRBV19
CDR3 DNA: TGTGCCAGCAGTTCCCCCTCTTCAGGCTCTGGCACTGAAGCTTTCTTT; CDR3 protein: CASSSPSSGSGTEAFF; J gene: TRBJ1-1; D gene: .; V gene: TRBV27
CDR3 DNA: TGTGCCAGTAGTATAGGACAGGGTGAGCAGTACTTC; CDR3 protein: CASSIGQGEQYF; J gene: TRBJ2-7; D gene: TRBD1; V gene: TRBV19
CDR3 DNA: TGTGCCAGCAGCAAGACAGGGGGCAGGGGGGAGACCCAGTACTTC; CDR3 protein: CASSKTGGRGETQYF; J gene: TRBJ2-5; D gene: TRBD1; V gene: TRBV5-4
CDR3 DNA: TGTGCCAGCAGTGACGACAGGGGTAAGAACTATGGCTACACCTTC; CDR3 protein: CASSDDRGKNYGYTF; J gene: TRBJ1-2; D gene: TRBD1; V gene: TRBV2
CDR3 DNA: TGCAGCGTTCAACCGGGACAAGATCAGCCCCAGCATTTT; CDR3 protein: CSVQPGQDQPQHF; J gene: TRBJ1-5; D gene: .; V gene: TRBV29-1
CDR3 DNA: TGCGCCAGCAGTGCGAACAGGGGGAACACTGAAGCTTTCTTT; CDR3 protein: CASSANRGNTEAFF; J gene: TRBJ1-1; D gene: TRBD1; V gene: TRBV10-2
CDR3 DNA: TGTGCCAGCAGCTTAGTCCTTAGTGAAGCTTTCTTT; CDR3 protein: CASSLVLSEAFF; J gene: TRBJ1-1; D gene: .; V gene: TRBV7-9
CDR3 DNA: TGTGCCAGCAGTCCTAGGGGGGGTACCTACAATGAGCAGTTCTTC; CDR3 protein: CASSPRGGTYNEQFF; J gene: TRBJ2-1; D gene: .; V gene: TRBV7-3
CDR3 DNA: TGTGCTAGTGCCCGGGACAGGGGGAATCAGCCCCAGCATTTT; CDR3 protein: CASARDRGNQPQHF; J gene: TRBJ1-5; D gene: TRBD1; V gene: TRBV12-5
CDR3 DNA: TGTGCCAGTAGCCAGTACAGCTCTGGGGCCAACGTCCTGACTTTC; CDR3 protein: CASSQYSSGANVLTF; J gene: TRBJ2-6; D gene: .; V gene: TRBV19
CDR3 DNA: TGTGCCAGCAGCTTAGGGACAGGGGGCGCAGTGTCAGAAAAACTGTTTTTT; CDR3 protein: CASSLGTGGAVSEKLFF; J gene: TRBJ1-4; D gene: TRBD1; V gene: TRBV7-9
CDR3 DNA: TGTGCCATCAGTGAGATCTCTGGCAGGGGGTCCTACGAGCAGTACTTC; CDR3 protein: CAISEISGRGSYEQYF; J gene: TRBJ2-7; D gene: TRBD1; V gene: TRBV10-3
CDR3 DNA: TGTGCCAGCAGTACCCAGAGGGCGAGGAGCAATCAGCCCCAGCATTTT; CDR3 protein: CASSTQRARSNQPQHF; J gene: TRBJ1-5; D gene: .; V gene: TRBV2
CDR3 DNA: TGTGCCAGCAGCTTAGTTCGGGACAGCACTGAAGCTTTCTTT; CDR3 protein: CASSLVRDSTEAFF; J gene: TRBJ1-1; D gene: TRBD1; V gene: TRBV7-9